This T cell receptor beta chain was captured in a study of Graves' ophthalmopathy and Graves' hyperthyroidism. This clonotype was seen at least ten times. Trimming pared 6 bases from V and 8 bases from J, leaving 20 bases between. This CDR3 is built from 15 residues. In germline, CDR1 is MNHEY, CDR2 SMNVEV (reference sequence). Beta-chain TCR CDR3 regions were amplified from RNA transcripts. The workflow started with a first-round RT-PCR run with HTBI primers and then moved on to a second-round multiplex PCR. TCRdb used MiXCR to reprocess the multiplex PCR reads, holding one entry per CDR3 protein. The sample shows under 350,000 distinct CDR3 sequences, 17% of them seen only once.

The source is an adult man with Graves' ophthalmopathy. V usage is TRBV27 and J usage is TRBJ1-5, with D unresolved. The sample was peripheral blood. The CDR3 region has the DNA TGTGCCAGCAGATATGGAGGGAGTAGCGGCGAGCCCCAGCATTTT. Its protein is CASRYGGSSGEPQHF.